This entry features one T cell receptor beta chain sequence. Sequencing was performed with immunoSEQ multiplex PCR; in TCRdb, only in-frame clones are kept and a portion is missing. Here the sample spans approximately 37,000 clones, 80% to 95% being singletons. The CDR3 sequence is 15 residues long. CDR1 and CDR2 (germline): MDHEN, SYDVKM. The trim removed 7 bases at V and 7 bases at J, leaving 11 bases unmatched. This sample is drawn from a study of T cell changes during pregnancy in multiple sclerosis. The chain joins TRBV28 to TRBJ2-2; 8 nucleotides agree with TRBD2. This receptor was taken from a female donor in good health, enrolled as a control in a pregnancy study. The sequences come from CD4+ T cells from peripheral blood mononuclear cells, collected in the third trimester of pregnancy. Here the CDR3 reads CASNPGTSWSGELFF. The DNA of the CDR3 is TGTGCCAGCAACCCCGGGACTAGTTGGAGCGGGGAGCTGTTTTTT.